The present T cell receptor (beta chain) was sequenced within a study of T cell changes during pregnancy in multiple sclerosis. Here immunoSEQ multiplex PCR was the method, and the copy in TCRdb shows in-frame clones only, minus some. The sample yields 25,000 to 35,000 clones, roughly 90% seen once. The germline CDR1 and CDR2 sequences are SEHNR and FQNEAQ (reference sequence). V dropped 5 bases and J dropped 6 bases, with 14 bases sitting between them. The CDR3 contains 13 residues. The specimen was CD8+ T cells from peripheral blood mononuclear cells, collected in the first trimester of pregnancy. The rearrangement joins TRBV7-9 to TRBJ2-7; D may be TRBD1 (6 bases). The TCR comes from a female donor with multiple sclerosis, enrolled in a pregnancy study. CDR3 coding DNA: TGTGCCAGCAGCATACAGGGTTGGCGCGAGCAGTACTTC. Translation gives CASSIQGWREQYF.